This entry lists 18 T cell receptor beta chains sequenced from one sample in a study of CD8 T cells in ankylosing spondylitis (dated by TCRdb to the late 2010s). The library was made by 5' RACE. TCRdb records Illumina MiSeq as the sequencer. The public reads were run again by TCRdb, first through fastp at Q25 and then through MiXCR, and only productive beta chains were kept. Under each unique CDR3 protein, matching rows form one entry showing the most common genes and DNA. The sample table contains roughly 17,000 distinct CDR3 sequences; only one count was recorded for 8.2% of them. Of the sample, about a third falls within the top ten clones. The sequenced material came from blood. The receptor set was obtained from a male donor with ankylosing spondylitis or in good health (not recorded which).

This clonotype was counted many times. The chain uses TRBV6-2 or TRBV6-3 and TRBJ2-1, with D unclear. V lost 2 bases to trimming and J lost 14 bases, with 22 bases between them. CDR1 MNHEY and CDR2 SVGEGT come from the germline V gene. This CDR3 spans 15 amino acids. The CDR3 protein is CASSYRTPGGRLEFF. The DNA of the CDR3 is TGTGCCAGCAGTTACCGTACTCCAGGCGGACGGTTGGAGTTCTTC.

Sample share makes this clonotype medium-sized (0.01 to 0.1%). This chain joins TRBV7-2 and TRBJ2-3; unclear D gene. The CDR3 is made up of 14 amino acids. CDR1 is SGHTA, CDR2 FQGNSA, per germline. Trimming removed 1 base at V and 2 bases at J, with 7 bases between. This chain's CDR3 is CASSLESYTDTQYF. CDR3 DNA: TGTGCCAGCAGCTTAGAGAGTTACACAGATACGCAGTATTTT.

This clonotype was seen a handful of times. V is TRBV7-2 and J is TRBJ2-2, with D unresolved. Germline V gene sequence: CDR1 SGHTA, CDR2 FQGNSA. The V gene lost 4 bases and the J gene lost 3 bases, with 6 bases spanning the gap. The CDR3 extends over 13 amino acids. DNA for the CDR3: TGTGCCAGCAGCTCGACTGACACCGGGGAGCTGTTTTTT. As protein: CASSSTDTGELFF.

At least ten counts were recorded for this clonotype. The chain carries TRBV12-3 or TRBV12-4 and TRBJ2-3, with 10 nucleotides matching TRBD2. Losses at the gene ends were 6 bases for V and 6 bases for J; bases not matched to a gene: 9. The CDR3 is 15 amino acids. CDR3 sequence: CASSQWVAGGDTQYF. DNA for the CDR3: TGTGCCAGCAGCCAGTGGGTAGCGGGAGGTGATACGCAGTATTTT.

This clonotype was found many times. The J gene is TRBJ2-1, the V gene TRBV4-2; 8 nucleotides match TRBD2. Per the germline V gene, CDR1 is LGHNA and CDR2 is YNFKEQ. Trimming at V came to 2 bases and at J to 5 bases, leaving 5 bases not matched to a gene. The CDR3 spans 15 residues. The DNA for the CDR3 is TGTGCCAGCAGCCAAAGCAGCGGGAGCGACAATGAGCAGTTCTTC. Translated, it gives CASSQSSGSDNEQFF.

This clonotype was counted many times. The chain carries TRBV20-1 and TRBJ2-3; TRBD2 is a possible D gene (6 bases). V shed 1 base and J shed 6 bases, with 17 bases lying between them. CDR3 length equals 15 residues. Per germline, CDR1 DFQATT and CDR2 SNEGSKA (reference sequence). This chain's CDR3 is CSARVLADPTDTQYF. CDR3 DNA sequence: TGCAGTGCTAGAGTGTTAGCGGACCCTACGGATACGCAGTATTTT.

At least ten counts were recorded for this clonotype. This chain uses TRBV27 with TRBJ2-7; 9 bases agree with TRBD2. V shed 3 bases, J shed 3 bases, and the junction held 3 bases outside the gene matches. The CDR3 has 14 amino acids. CDR1 and CDR2 from the germline V gene are MNHEY and SMNVEV (reference sequence). The CDR3: CASSLASGDYEQYF. As DNA, the CDR3 is TGTGCCAGCAGTTTGGCTAGCGGGGACTACGAGCAGTACTTC.

The chain has TRBV7-2 and TRBJ2-5, with unresolved D. Trimming cost V 5 bases and J 5 bases, with 15 bases left between them. CDR1 is SGHTA and CDR2 is FQGNSA in the germline V gene. The CDR3 has 14 residues. The DNA for the CDR3 is TGTGCCAGCAGCCGTGTCCCGAGGCTGGAGACCCAGTACTTC. Its translation: CASSRVPRLETQYF.

The chain couples TRBV6-6 to TRBJ1-4; D not certain. This CDR3 spans 15 amino acids. CDR1 and CDR2 (germline): MNHNY, SVGAGI (reference sequence). Trimming cost V 7 bases and J 7 bases, with 19 bases left between them. This chain's CDR3 is CASTSPDTRGEKLFF. CDR3 sequence (DNA): TGTGCCAGCACCTCACCTGACACTCGCGGTGAAAAACTGTTTTTT.

The V call is TRBV29-1, the J call TRBJ1-1; tentative D call: TRBD1 (6 bases). The CDR3 runs 13 residues. Germline CDR1 reads SQVTM; CDR2 reads ANQGSEA. Trimming pared 7 bases from V and 2 bases from J, leaving 14 bases between. CDR3 protein: CSAKQGTNTEAFF. DNA of the CDR3: TGCAGCGCCAAACAGGGAACTAACACTGAAGCTTTCTTT. The full variable domain, completed using reference TRBV29-1 and TRBJ1-1, is SAVISQKPSRDICQRGTSLTIQCQVDSQVTMMFWYRQQPGQSLTLIATANQGSEATYESGFVIDKFPISRPNLTFSTLTVSNMSPEDSSIYLCSAKQGTNTEAFFGQGTRLTVV.

This clonotype was found many times. The chain joins TRBV7-2 to TRBJ2-7, with D uncertain. The CDR3 contains 13 residues. CDR1 and CDR2 (germline): SGHTA, FQGNSA. Trimming pared 2 bases from V and 5 bases from J, leaving 10 bases between. The CDR3 nucleotides are TGTGCCAGCAGCTTATCGATTAGAAACGAGCAGTACGTC. Amino acid sequence: CASSLSIRNEQYV.

The rearrangement joins TRBV28 to TRBJ2-2, with D maybe TRBD2 (5 bases). Germline assignment: CDR1 MDHEN and CDR2 SYDVKM. The V end was cut by 3 bases, the J end by 2 bases, with 10 bases between. The CDR3 contains 15 residues. The CDR3: CASSFREPNTGELFF. CDR3 nucleotide sequence: TGTGCCAGCAGTTTTCGGGAACCAAACACCGGGGAGCTGTTTTTT.

This clonotype was found many times. The genes are TRBV28 and TRBJ1-4; 7 bases fit TRBD1. The V gene end was trimmed by 10 bases and the J gene end by 0 bases; junction bases not matched to a gene: 5. Germline assignment: CDR1 MDHEN and CDR2 SYDVKM. The CDR3 contains 14 residues. CDR3 nucleotide sequence: TGTGCCACCAGCAGGGGGACAACTAATGAAAAACTGTTTTTT. Protein sequence: CATSRGTTNEKLFF.

V is TRBV15 and J is TRBJ2-2; D unresolved. Germline assignment: CDR1 LNHNV and CDR2 YYDKDF (reference sequence). The CDR3 spans 16 residues. V was shortened by 3 bases and J by 4 bases, with 15 bases between the two germline ends. The CDR3 DNA reads as TGTGCCACCAGCAGGAGGTCAGGACCCCCCACCGGGGAGCTGTTTTTT. It yields the protein CATSRRSGPPTGELFF.

This clonotype has only a few counts. This chain connects TRBV20-1 to TRBJ2-3; 10 bases are a match to TRBD2. The V gene end was trimmed by 0 bases and the J gene end by 0 bases; junction bases not matched to a gene: 12. Germline CDR1 reads DFQATT; CDR2 reads SNEGSKA (reference sequence). This CDR3 is built from 19 residues. CDR3 loop: CSARDYRTSGAFSTDTQYF. CDR3 coding DNA: TGCAGTGCTAGAGATTACCGGACTAGCGGCGCGTTTAGCACAGATACGCAGTATTTT.

The table lists this clonotype with many counts. The chain uses TRBV11-3 and TRBJ2-6; D gene uncertain. Trimming shortened V by 7 bases and J by 4 bases, and 14 bases separated the two germline ends. Germline-derived CDR1 and CDR2 are SGHNT and YENEEA. CDR3 length: 15 residues. CDR3 sequence: CASTPDYVGANVLTF. In DNA form, the CDR3 reads TGTGCCAGCACCCCGGATTACGTCGGGGCCAACGTCCTGACTTTC.

In its sample, this clonotype was seen many times. The genes are TRBV12-3 or TRBV12-4 and TRBJ2-1, with 12 bases lining up with TRBD2. Trimming took 5 bases from V and 6 from J; bases not matched to a gene: 2. The CDR3 totals 14 residues. This CDR3 reads CASSPSGRANEQFF. The CDR3 region has the DNA TGTGCCAGCAGTCCTAGCGGGAGGGCCAATGAGCAGTTCTTC.

The table lists this clonotype with many counts. V gene TRBV6-5 combines with J gene TRBJ2-6; the D is unclear. There are 12 residues in the CDR3. Germline lookup yields CDR1 MNHEY and CDR2 SVGAGI. Deletions cut 6 bases from V and 4 bases from J, with 4 bases between. In DNA form, the CDR3 reads TGTGCCAGCAGCCAAGGGGCCAACGTCCTGACTTTC. Amino acid sequence: CASSQGANVLTF.